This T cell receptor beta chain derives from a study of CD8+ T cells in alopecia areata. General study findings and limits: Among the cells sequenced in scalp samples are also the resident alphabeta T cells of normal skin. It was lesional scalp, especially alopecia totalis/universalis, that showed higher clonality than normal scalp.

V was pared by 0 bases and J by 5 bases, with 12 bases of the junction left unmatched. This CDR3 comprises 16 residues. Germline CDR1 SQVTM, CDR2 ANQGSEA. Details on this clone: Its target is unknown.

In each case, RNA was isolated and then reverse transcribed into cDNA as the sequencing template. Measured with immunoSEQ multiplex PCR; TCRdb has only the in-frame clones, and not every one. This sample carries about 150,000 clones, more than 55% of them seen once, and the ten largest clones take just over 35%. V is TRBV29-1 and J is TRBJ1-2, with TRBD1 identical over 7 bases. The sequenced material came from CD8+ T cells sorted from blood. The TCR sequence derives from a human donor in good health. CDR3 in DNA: TGCAGCGTTGAAGATGAGGGGGCCAGGGGAGAGTATGGCTACACCTTC. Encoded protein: CSVEDEGARGEYGYTF.